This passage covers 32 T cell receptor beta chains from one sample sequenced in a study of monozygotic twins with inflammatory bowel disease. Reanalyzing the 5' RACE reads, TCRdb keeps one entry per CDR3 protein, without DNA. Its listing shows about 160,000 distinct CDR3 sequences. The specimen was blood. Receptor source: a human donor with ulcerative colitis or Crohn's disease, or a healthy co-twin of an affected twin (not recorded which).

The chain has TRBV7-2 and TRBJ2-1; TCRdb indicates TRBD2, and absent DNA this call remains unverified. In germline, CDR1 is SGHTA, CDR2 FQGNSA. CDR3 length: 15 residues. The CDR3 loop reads CASRPSRGRSDEQFF.

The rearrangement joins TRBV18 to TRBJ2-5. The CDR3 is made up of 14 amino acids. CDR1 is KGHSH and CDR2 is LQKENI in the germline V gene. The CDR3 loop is CASSRPGAQETQYF.

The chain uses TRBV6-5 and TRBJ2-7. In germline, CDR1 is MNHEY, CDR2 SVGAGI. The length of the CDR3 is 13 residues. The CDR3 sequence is CASSSDADYEQYF.

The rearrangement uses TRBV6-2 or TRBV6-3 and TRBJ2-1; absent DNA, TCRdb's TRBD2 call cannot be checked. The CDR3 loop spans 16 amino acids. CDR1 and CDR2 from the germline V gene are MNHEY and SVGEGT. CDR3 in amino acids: CASSYSKLAGYNEQFF.

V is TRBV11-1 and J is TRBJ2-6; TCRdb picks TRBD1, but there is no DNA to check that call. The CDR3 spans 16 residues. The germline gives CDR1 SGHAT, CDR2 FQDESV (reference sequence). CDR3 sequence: CASSSTQGKWANVLTF.

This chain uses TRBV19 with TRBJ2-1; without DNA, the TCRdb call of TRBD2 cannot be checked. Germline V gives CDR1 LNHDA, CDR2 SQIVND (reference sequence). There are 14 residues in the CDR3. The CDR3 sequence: CASMGLTPNNEQFF.

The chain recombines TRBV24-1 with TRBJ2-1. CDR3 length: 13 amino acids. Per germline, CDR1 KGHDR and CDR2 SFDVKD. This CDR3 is CATSEGNYNEQFF.

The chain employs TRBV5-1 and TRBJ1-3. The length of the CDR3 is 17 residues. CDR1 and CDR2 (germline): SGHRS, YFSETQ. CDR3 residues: CASSLGGSQSSGNTIYF. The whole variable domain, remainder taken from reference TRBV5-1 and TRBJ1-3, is KAGVTQTPRYLIKTRGQQVTLSCSPISGHRSVSWYQQTPGQGLQFLFEYFSETQRNKGNFPGRFSGRQFSNSRSEMNVSTLELGDSALYLCASSLGGSQSSGNTIYFGEGSWLTVV.

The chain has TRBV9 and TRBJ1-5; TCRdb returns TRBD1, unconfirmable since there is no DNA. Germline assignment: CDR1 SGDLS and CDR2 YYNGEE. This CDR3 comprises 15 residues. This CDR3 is CASSALTGEQEPQHF.

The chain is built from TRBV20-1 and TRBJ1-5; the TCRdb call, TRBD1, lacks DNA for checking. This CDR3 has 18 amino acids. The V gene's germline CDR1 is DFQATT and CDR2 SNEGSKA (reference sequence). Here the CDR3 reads CSARPPGHRTASNQPQHF.

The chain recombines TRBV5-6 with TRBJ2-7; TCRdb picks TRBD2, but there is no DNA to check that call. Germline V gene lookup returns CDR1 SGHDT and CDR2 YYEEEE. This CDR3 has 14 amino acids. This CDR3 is CASSFGTSVHEQYF.

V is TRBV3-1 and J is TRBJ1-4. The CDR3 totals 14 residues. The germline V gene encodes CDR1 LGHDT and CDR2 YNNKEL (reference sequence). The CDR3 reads CASSLGTAREKLFF.

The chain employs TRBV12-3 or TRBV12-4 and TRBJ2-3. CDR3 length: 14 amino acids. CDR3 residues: CASSSQPSSDTQYF.

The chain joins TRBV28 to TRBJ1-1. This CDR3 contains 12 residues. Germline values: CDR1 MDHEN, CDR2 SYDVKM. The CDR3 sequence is CASSEYYTEAFF. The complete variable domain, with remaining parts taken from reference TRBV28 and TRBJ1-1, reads DVKVTQSSRYLVKRTGEKVFLECVQDMDHENMFWYRQDPGLGLRLIYFSYDVKMKEKGDIPEGYSVSREKKERFSLILESASTNQTSMYLCASSEYYTEAFFGQGTRLTVV.

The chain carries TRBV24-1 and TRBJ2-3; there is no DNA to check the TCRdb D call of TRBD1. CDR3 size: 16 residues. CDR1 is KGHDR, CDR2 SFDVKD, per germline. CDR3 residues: CATSDPGHPSTDTQYF.

CDR3 region: CSASVLVSVQFF. V is TRBV20-1 and J is TRBJ2-1; TCRdb's assignment of TRBD2 cannot be checked, as there is no DNA. CDR3 length equals 12 residues. Germline V CDR1 and CDR2: DFQATT, SNEGSKA (reference sequence).

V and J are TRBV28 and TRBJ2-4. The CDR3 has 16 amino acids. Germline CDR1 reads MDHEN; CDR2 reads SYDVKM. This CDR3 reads CASSFWAGLAKNIQYF.

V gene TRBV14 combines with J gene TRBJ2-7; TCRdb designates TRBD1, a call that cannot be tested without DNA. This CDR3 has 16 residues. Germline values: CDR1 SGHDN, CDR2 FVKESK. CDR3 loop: CASSLGPGQGIYEQYF.

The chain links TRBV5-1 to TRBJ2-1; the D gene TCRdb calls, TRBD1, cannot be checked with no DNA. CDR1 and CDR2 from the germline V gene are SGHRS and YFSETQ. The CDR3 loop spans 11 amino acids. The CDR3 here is CASTARDEQFF.

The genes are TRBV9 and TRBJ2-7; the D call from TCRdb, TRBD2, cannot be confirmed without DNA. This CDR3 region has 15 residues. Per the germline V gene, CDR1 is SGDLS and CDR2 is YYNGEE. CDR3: CASSVEGLAGHEQYF. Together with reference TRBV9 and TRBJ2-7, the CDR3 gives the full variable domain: DSGVTQTPKHLITATGQRVTLRCSPRSGDLSVYWYQQSLDQGLQFLIQYYNGEERAKGNILERFSAQQFPDLHSELNLSSLELGDSALYFCASSVEGLAGHEQYFGPGTRLTVT.

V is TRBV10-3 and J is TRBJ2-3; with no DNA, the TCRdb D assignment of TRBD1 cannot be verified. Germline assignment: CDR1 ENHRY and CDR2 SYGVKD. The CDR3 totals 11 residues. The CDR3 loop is CAGGSTDTQYF.

CDR3 region: CASSYSPPPAPNEQFF. The chain combines TRBV6-5 with TRBJ2-1; checking the TCRdb D call of TRBD1 is not possible without DNA. Germline V gives CDR1 MNHEY, CDR2 SVGAGI. CDR3 length: 16 amino acids.

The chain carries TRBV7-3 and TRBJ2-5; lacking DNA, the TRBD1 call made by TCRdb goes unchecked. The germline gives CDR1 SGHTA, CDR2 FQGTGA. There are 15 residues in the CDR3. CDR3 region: CASSYGDRDRETQYF.

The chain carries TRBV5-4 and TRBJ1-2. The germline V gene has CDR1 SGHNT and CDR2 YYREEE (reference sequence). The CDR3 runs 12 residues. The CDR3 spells CASSLKGNGYTF.

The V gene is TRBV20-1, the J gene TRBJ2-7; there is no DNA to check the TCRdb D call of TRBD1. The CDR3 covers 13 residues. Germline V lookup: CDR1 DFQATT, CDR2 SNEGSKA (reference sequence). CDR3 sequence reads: CSAGGDSPYEQYF.

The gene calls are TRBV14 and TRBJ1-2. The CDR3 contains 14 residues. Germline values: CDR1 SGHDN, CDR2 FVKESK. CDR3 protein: CASSLRRGNYGYTF.

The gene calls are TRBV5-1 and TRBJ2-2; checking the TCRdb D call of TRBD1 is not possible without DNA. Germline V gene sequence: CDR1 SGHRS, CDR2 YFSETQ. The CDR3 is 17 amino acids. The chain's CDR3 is CASSRLDRGANTGELFF.

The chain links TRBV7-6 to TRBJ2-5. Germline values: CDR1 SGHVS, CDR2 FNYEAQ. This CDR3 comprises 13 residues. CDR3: CASSLGIWQTQYF.

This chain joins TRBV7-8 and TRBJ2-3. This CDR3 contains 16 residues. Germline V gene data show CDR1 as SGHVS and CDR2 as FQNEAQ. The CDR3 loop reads CASTNIQLFSTDTQYF.

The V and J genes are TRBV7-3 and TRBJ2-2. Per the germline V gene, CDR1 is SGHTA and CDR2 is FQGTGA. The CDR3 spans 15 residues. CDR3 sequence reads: CASSNGGAYTGELFF.

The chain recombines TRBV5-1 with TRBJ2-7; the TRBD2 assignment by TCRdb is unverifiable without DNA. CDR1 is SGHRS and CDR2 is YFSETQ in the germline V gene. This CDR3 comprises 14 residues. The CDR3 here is CASSPRGTFYEQYF.

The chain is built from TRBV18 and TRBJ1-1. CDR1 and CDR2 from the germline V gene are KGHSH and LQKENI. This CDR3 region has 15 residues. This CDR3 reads CASSPTGRGNTEAFF. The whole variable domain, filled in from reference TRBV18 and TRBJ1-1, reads NAGVMQNPRHLVRRRGQEARLRCSPMKGHSHVYWYRQLPEEGLKFMVYLQKENIIDESGMPKERFSAEFPKEGPSILRIQQVVRGDSAAYFCASSPTGRGNTEAFFGQGTRLTVV.